This T cell receptor (beta chain) was identified during a study of CD4 T cells in relation to SARS-CoV-2 and coronaviruses. Study details: ViraFEST: approximately 10-day antigen culture of PBMCs, then TCR beta CDR3 sequencing. Crossreactive spike epitopes shared across donors were mapped to their HLA restriction. Study-wide points: Pre-pandemic and post-infection samples never came from the same donor.

Note on this clone: Its antigen remains unidentified.

Unexposed donor CD4+ T cells date from about 2011-2018, before the COVID-19 pandemic. The cells were cultured for approximately 10 days before CD4+ T cells were isolated. Testing used SARS-CoV-2 S/N and four cold-coronavirus spikes on unexposed-donor CD4+ T cells, cells permitting. Trimming removed 3 bases at V and 6 bases at J, with 19 bases between. From germline, CDR1 is KGHSH and CDR2 LQKENI. The CDR3 runs 16 residues. Profiled with immunoSEQ multiplex PCR; TCRdb holds only in-frame clones, not every one. The sample comprises roughly 15,000 clones, approximately 81% of which are singletons, and around 9.9% rests with the top ten.

The sequence was collected from a human donor in good health. The specimen sequenced was CD4+ T cells from PBMCs, cultured in vitro. V gene TRBV18 combines with J gene TRBJ2-3, with a possible D match to TRBD2 (7 bases). CDR3: CASSPTGGGHGDTQYF. The CDR3 region has the DNA TGTGCCAGCTCACCCACAGGCGGGGGCCACGGGGATACGCAGTATTTT.